These 4 T cell receptor beta chains were sequenced from one sample in a study of blood T cells in healthy people across ages. The use of a sample-barcoded 5' primer and a J-beta primer mix characterized a second PCR of roughly 6 to 11 cycles. TCRdb re-called the 5' RACE reads through MiXCR, storing one row per CDR3 protein. The table lists about 640,000 distinct CDR3 sequences, about 28% of them singletons. The specimen was blood. These receptors came from a woman over 75 in good health.

Here the CDR3 DNA reads TGCAGTGCTAGCGAGCCCGGGAGGCAAAGAGGCTATGGCTACACCTTC. It yields the protein CSASEPGRQRGYGYTF. V and J are TRBV20-1 and TRBJ1-2; no reliable D call. Trimming pared 3 bases from V and 4 bases from J, leaving 21 bases between. This CDR3 has 16 amino acids. Germline CDR1 is DFQATT and CDR2 is SNEGSKA (reference sequence).

The table lists this clonotype with many counts. The V and J genes are TRBV7-9 and TRBJ1-2; 9 bases are a match to TRBD1. The germline gives CDR1 SEHNR, CDR2 FQNEAQ (reference sequence). V shed 5 bases, J shed 6 bases, and the junction held 4 bases outside the gene matches. The CDR3 totals 13 residues. The CDR3 DNA reads TGTGCCAGCAGCCCCGGGACAGGGAATGGCTACACCTTC. It translates to CASSPGTGNGYTF.

The chain joins TRBV7-2 to TRBJ1-6; D remains ambiguous. The V gene's germline CDR1 is SGHTA and CDR2 FQGNSA. The V and J ends lost 4 bases and 10 bases respectively, with 8 bases between them. This CDR3 is built from 12 residues. The CDR3 region is CASSSFSSPLHF. Here the CDR3 DNA reads TGTGCCAGCAGCTCCTTTTCCTCACCCCTCCACTTT.

In its sample, this clonotype was seen a few times. The chain couples TRBV6-2 or TRBV6-3 to TRBJ1-2; D might be TRBD1 (6 bases). Trimming left V 5 bases short and J 8 bases short, with 18 bases between. The CDR3 extends over 14 amino acids. Germline V lookup: CDR1 MNHEY, CDR2 SVGEGT. The CDR3, as DNA: TGTGCCAGCAGTCAAAGTCAACAGGGAATGGGCTACACCTTC. As protein: CASSQSQQGMGYTF.